Listed below are T cell receptor beta chains from one sample, sequenced in a study of T cell repertoires in cytomegalovirus infection. TCRdb redid the calling of the reads with MiXCR, one entry per CDR3 protein. Altogether fewer than 300,000 distinct CDR3 sequences are present, 20% to 30% being singletons, with the ten largest covering roughly 14%. The sample comprised PBMCs. The receptors here all came from a human donor in good health (CMV status not recorded). Some clones in this sample may be carry-over from other donors' samples. The CDR3 runs from the conserved cysteine through the conserved F or W. A D gene is named only where the DNA matches it firmly. Expanded clones get a size class; other rows say once, few or many, or leave the size out.

j_call d_call clone_size v_call cdr3_nt cdr3_aa
TRBJ1-5 NA NA TRBV12-3/TRBV12-4 TGTGCCAGCAGATCAGAGTTGGTGCGCCAGCCCCAGCATTTT CASRSELVRQPQHF
TRBJ2-1 TRBD2 NA TRBV19 TGTGCCAGTAGTATTGGCCTAGCGGGAGGGGTAAGCCAGTTCTTC CASSIGLAGGVSQFF
TRBJ2-1 TRBD2 once TRBV28 TGTGCCAGCAGTCCGCCTGGGGGGACTAGCACGTATGAGCAGTTCTTC CASSPPGGTSTYEQFF
TRBJ2-6 NA few TRBV5-4 TGTGCCAGCAGCTTGGGGGCAGGGGGGTCTGGGGCCAACGTCCTGACTTTC CASSLGAGGSGANVLTF
TRBJ2-3 NA NA TRBV7-2 TGTGCCAGCAGCTTAGCCTCTGGAGCGCTCGCAGATACGCAGTATTTT CASSLASGALADTQYF
TRBJ2-5 TRBD2 many TRBV7-6 TGTGCCAGCAGCTCACTAGCGGGGGGTCAAGAGACCCAGTACTTC CASSSLAGGQETQYF
TRBJ1-2 NA many TRBV7-2 TGTGCCAGCAGCTTGGATTGGGGGGGCCGTGGCTACACCTTC CASSLDWGGRGYTF
TRBJ2-7 TRBD1 many TRBV6-7 TGTGCCAGCAGTGACGGACAGGGCCTTGCCTACGAGCAGTACTTC CASSDGQGLAYEQYF
TRBJ2-5 NA NA TRBV10-3 TGTGCCATCAGTGACTCGACAGGCTTGGAGACCCAGTACTTC CAISDSTGLETQYF
TRBJ1-2 NA many TRBV7-2 TGTGCCAGCAGCTTAGTTGGGGCGACGCGATATGGCTACACCTTC CASSLVGATRYGYTF
TRBJ2-3 NA many TRBV7-2 TGTGCCAGCAGCTGGGGGACCGCAGATACGCAGTATTTT CASSWGTADTQYF
TRBJ2-1 TRBD1 many TRBV7-2 TGTGCCAGCAGCCCCAGGACAGGGGAGAACAATGAGCAGTTCTTC CASSPRTGENNEQFF